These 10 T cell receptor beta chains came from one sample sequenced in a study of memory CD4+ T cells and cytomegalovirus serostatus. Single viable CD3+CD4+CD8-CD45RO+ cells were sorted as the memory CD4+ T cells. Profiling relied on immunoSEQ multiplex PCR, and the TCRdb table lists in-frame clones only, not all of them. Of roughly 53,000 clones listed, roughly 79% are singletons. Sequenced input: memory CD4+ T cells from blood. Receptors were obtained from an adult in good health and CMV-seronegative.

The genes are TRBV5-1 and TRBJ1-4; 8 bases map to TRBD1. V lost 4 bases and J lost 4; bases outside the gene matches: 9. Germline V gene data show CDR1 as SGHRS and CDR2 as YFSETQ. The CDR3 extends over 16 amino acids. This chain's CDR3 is CASSPGQGALNEKLFF. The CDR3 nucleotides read TGCGCCAGCAGCCCGGGGCAGGGGGCTCTTAATGAAAAACTGTTTTTT.

CDR3 in amino acids: CASSKGEDSNQPQHF. The CDR3 DNA sequence: TGTGCCAGCAGTAAGGGGGAGGATAGCAATCAGCCCCAGCATTTT. The chain is built from TRBV7-9 and TRBJ1-5; D might be TRBD1 (6 bases). The germline V gene has CDR1 SEHNR and CDR2 FQNEAQ (reference sequence). The CDR3 runs 15 residues. The V end was cut by 6 bases, the J end by 0 bases, with 12 bases between. Full variable domain (outside the CDR3, taken from reference TRBV7-9 and TRBJ1-5): DTGVSQNPRHKITKRGQNVTFRCDPISEHNRLYWYRQTLGQGPEFLTYFQNEAQLEKSRLLSDRFSAERPKGSFSTLEIQRTEQGDSAMYLCASSKGEDSNQPQHFGDGTRLSIL.

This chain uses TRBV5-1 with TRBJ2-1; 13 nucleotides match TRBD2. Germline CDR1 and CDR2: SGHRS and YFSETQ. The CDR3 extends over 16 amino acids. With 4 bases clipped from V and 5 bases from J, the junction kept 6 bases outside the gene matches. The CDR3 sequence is CASSLLAGGPNNEQFF. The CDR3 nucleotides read TGCGCCAGCAGCCTACTAGCGGGAGGGCCGAACAATGAGCAGTTCTTC.

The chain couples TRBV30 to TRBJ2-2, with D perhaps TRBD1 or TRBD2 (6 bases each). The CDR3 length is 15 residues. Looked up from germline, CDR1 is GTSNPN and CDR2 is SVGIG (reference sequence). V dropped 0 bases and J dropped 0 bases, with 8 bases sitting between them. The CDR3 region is CAWSVGGPNTGELFF. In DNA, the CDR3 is TGTGCCTGGAGTGTAGGGGGGCCGAACACCGGGGAGCTGTTTTTT.

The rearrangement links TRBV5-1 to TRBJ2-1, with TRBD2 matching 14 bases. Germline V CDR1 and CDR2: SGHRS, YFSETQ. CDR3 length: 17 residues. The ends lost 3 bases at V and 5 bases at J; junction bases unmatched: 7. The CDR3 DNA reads TGCGCCAGCAGCTCGGGACTAGCGGGAGTAAGGGACAATGAGCAGTTCTTC. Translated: CASSSGLAGVRDNEQFF.

The chain's CDR3 is CASSIRALSTGELFF. CDR3 bases: TGTGCCAGTAGTATCAGGGCGTTGTCCACCGGGGAGCTGTTTTTT. The rearrangement joins TRBV19 to TRBJ2-2, with D possibly matching TRBD1 (5 bases). The V end was cut by 3 bases, the J end by 4 bases, with 12 bases between. Germline lookup yields CDR1 LNHDA and CDR2 SQIVND (reference sequence). This CDR3 comprises 15 residues.

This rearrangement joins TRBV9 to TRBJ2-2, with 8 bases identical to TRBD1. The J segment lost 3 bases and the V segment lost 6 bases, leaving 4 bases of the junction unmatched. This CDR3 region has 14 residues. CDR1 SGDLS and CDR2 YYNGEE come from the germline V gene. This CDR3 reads CASKMTGDTGELFF. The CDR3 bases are TGTGCCAGCAAAATGACAGGGGACACCGGGGAGCTGTTTTTT.

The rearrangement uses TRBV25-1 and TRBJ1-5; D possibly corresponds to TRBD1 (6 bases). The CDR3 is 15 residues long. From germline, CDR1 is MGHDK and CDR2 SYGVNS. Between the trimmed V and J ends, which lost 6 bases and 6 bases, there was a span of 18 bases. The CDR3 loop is CASSSNRAASQPQHF. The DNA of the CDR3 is TGTGCCAGCAGCTCAAACAGGGCCGCAAGTCAGCCCCAGCATTTT.

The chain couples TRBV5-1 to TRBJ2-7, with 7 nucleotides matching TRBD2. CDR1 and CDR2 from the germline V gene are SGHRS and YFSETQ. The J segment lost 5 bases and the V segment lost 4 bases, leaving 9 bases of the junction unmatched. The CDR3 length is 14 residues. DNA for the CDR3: TGCGCCAGCAGCCCGACGCTGAGCGGGAACGAGCAGTACTTC. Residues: CASSPTLSGNEQYF.

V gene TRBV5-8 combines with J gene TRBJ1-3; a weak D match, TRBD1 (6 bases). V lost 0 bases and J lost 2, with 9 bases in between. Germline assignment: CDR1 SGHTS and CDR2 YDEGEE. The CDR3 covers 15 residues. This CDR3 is CASSLEDSPGNTIYF. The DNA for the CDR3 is TGTGCCAGCAGCTTGGAGGACAGCCCTGGAAACACCATATATTTT. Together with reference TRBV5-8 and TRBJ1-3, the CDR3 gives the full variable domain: EAGVTQSPTHLIKTRGQQATLRCSPISGHTSVYWYQQALGLGLQFLLWYDEGEERNRGNFPPRFSGRQFPNYSSELNVNALELEDSALYLCASSLEDSPGNTIYFGEGSWLTVV.